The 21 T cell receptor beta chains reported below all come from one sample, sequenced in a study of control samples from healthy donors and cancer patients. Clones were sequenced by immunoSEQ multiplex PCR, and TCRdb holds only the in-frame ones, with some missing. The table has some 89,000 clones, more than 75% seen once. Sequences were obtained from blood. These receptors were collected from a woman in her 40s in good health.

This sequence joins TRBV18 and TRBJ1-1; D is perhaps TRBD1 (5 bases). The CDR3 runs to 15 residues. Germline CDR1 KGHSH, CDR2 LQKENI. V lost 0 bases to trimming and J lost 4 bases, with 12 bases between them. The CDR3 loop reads CASSPPEGLGTEAFF. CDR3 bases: TGTGCCAGCTCACCACCGGAGGGGTTGGGCACTGAAGCTTTCTTT.

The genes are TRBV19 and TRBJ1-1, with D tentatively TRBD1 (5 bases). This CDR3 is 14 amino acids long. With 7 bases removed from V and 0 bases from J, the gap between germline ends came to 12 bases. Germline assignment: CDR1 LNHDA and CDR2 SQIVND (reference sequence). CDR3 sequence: CASIRGSMNTEAFF. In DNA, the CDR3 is TGTGCCAGTATCCGGGGGTCCATGAACACTGAAGCTTTCTTT.

CDR3 sequence (DNA): TGTGCCAGCAGCCCACAGCCGGGACAGCTCTACGAGCAGTACTTC. Protein product: CASSPQPGQLYEQYF. This sequence joins TRBV7-2 and TRBJ2-7, with 7 bases that match TRBD1. The germline CDR1 and CDR2 sequences are SGHTA and FQGNSA. The junction had 10 bases not matched to a gene; V was cut back by 5 bases and J by 3 bases. The CDR3 is 15 residues long. The complete variable domain, with remaining parts taken from reference TRBV7-2 and TRBJ2-7, reads GAGVSQSPSNKVTEKGKDVELRCDPISGHTALYWYRQSLGQGLEFLIYFQGNSAPDKSGLPSDRFSAERTGGSVSTLTIQRTQQEDSAVYLCASSPQPGQLYEQYFGPGTRLTVT.

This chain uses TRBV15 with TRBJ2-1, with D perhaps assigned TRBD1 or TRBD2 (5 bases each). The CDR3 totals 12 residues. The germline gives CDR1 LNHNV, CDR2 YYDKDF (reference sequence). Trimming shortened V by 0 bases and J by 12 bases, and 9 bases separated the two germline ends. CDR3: CATSRDHGTQFF. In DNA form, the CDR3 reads TGTGCCACCAGCAGAGATCACGGGACGCAGTTCTTC.

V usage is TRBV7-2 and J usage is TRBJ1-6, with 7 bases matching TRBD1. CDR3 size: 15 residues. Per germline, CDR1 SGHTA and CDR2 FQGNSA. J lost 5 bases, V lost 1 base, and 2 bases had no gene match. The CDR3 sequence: CASSLVGTDNSPLHF. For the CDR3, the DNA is TGTGCCAGCAGCTTAGTGGGGACAGATAATTCACCCCTCCACTTT.

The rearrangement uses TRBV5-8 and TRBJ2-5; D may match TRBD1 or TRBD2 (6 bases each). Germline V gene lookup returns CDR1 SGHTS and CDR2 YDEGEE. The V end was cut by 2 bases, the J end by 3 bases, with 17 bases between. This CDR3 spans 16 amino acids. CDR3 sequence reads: CASSFFGGDMEETQYF. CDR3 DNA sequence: TGTGCCAGCAGCTTCTTTGGCGGGGACATGGAAGAGACCCAGTACTTC.

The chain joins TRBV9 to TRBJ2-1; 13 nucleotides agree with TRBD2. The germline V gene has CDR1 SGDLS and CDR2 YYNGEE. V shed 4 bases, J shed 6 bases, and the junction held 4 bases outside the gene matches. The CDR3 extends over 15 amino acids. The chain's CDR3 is CASSTSGGAVNEQFF. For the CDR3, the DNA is TGTGCCAGCAGCACTAGCGGGGGGGCGGTCAATGAGCAGTTCTTC.

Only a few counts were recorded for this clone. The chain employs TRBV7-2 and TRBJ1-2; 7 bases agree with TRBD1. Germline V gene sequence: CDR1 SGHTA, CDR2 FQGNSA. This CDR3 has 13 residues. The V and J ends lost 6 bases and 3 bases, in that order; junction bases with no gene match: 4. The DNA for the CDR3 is TGTGCCAGCAGGACAGGGACATACTATGGCTACACCTTC. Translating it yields CASRTGTYYGYTF. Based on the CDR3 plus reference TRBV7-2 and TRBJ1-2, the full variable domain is GAGVSQSPSNKVTEKGKDVELRCDPISGHTALYWYRQSLGQGLEFLIYFQGNSAPDKSGLPSDRFSAERTGGSVSTLTIQRTQQEDSAVYLCASRTGTYYGYTFGSGTRLTVV.

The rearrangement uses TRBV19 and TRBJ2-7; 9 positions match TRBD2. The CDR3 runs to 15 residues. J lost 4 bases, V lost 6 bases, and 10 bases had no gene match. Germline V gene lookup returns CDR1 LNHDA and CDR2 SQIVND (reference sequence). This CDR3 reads CASSDLAGRPYEQYF. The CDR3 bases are TGTGCCAGTAGCGACCTAGCGGGGAGACCGTACGAGCAGTACTTC.

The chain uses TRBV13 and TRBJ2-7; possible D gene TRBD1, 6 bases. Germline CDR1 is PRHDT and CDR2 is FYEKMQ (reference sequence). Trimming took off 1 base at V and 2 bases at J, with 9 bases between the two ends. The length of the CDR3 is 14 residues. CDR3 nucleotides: TGTGCCAGCAGCTTAGAGGACAGCCCCTACGAGCAGTACTTC. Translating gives CASSLEDSPYEQYF.

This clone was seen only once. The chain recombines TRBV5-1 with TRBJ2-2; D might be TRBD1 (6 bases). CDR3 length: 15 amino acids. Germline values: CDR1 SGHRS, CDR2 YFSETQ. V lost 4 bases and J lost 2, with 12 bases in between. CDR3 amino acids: CASSVRTDNTGELFF. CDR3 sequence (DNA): TGCGCCAGCAGCGTAAGGACAGATAACACCGGGGAGCTGTTTTTT. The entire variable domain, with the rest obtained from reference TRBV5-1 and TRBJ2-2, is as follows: KAGVTQTPRYLIKTRGQQVTLSCSPISGHRSVSWYQQTPGQGLQFLFEYFSETQRNKGNFPGRFSGRQFSNSRSEMNVSTLELGDSALYLCASSVRTDNTGELFFGEGSRLTVL.

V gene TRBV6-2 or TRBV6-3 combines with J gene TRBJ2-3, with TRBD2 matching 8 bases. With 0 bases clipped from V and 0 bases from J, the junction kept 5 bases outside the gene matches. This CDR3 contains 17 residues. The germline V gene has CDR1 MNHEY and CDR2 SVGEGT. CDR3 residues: CASSYSLLAGSTDTQYF. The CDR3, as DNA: TGTGCCAGCAGTTACTCATTATTAGCGGGGAGCACAGATACGCAGTATTTT.

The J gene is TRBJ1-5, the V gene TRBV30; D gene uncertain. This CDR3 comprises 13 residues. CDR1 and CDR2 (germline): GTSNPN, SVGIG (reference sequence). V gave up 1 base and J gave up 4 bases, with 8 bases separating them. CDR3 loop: CAWSAPENQPQHF. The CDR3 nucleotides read TGTGCCTGGAGTGCCCCGGAAAATCAGCCCCAGCATTTT.

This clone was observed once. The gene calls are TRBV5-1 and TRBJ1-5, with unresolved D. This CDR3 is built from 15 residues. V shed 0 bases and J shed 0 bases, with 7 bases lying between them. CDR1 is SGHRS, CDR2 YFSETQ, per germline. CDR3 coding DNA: TGCGCCAGCAGCTTGGACAGCCATAGCAATCAGCCCCAGCATTTT. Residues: CASSLDSHSNQPQHF. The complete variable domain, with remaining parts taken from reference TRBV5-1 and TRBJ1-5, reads KAGVTQTPRYLIKTRGQQVTLSCSPISGHRSVSWYQQTPGQGLQFLFEYFSETQRNKGNFPGRFSGRQFSNSRSEMNVSTLELGDSALYLCASSLDSHSNQPQHFGDGTRLSIL.

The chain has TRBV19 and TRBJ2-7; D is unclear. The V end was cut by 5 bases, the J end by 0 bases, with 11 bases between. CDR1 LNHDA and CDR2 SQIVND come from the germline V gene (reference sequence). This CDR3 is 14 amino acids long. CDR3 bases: TGTGCCAGTAGTTCCCAGACGGGCTCCTACGAGCAGTACTTC. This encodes CASSSQTGSYEQYF.

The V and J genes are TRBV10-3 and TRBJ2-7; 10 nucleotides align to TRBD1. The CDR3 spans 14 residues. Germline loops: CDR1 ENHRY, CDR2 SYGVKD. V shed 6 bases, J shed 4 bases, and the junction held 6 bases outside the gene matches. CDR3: CAISQTGGGYEQYF. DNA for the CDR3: TGTGCCATCAGCCAGACAGGGGGCGGGTACGAGCAGTACTTC.

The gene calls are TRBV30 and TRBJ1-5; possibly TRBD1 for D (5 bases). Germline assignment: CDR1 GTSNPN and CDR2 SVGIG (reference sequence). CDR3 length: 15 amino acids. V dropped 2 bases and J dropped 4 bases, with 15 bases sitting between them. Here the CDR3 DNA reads TGTGCCTGGAGTCCCAATGACAGTGGTAATCAGCCCCAGCATTTT. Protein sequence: CAWSPNDSGNQPQHF.

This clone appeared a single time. The CDR3: CASSIGGLAGTNLAKNIQYF. In DNA, the CDR3 is TGTGCCAGTAGTATAGGAGGACTAGCGGGGACAAACCTAGCCAAAAACATTCAGTACTTC. This chain joins TRBV19 and TRBJ2-4; TRBD2 aligns across 12 bases. Germline V gene sequence: CDR1 LNHDA, CDR2 SQIVND (reference sequence). V shed 1 base and J 0 bases; nucleotides not matched to a gene: 10. The CDR3 is 20 residues long.

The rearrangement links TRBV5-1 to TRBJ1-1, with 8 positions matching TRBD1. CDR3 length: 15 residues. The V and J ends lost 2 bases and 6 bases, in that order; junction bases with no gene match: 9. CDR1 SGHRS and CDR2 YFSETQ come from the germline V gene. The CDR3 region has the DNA TGCGCCAGCAGCTTACCTGGACAGGGAAGGGCTGAAGCTTTCTTT. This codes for CASSLPGQGRAEAFF.

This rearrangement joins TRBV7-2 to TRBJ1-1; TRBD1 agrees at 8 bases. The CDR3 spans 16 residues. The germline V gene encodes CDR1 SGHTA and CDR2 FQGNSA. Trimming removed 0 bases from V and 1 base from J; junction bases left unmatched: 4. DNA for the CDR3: TGTGCCAGCAGCTTAGCGGAGGGGACAGGGAACACTGAAGCTTTCTTT. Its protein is CASSLAEGTGNTEAFF.

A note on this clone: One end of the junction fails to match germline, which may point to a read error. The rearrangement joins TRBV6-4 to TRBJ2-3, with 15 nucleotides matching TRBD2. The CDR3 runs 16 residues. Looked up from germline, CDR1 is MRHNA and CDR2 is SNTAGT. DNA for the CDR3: TGTGCCCGCAGGTGGACTAGCGGGGGGGGGACAGATACGCAGTATTTT. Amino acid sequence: CARRWTSGGGTDTQYF.